These T cell receptor beta chains were read from a single sample in a study of T cell changes during pregnancy in multiple sclerosis. Sequencing was performed with immunoSEQ multiplex PCR; in TCRdb, only in-frame clones are kept and a portion is missing. Among fewer than 35,000 clones listed, 90% were seen once. The source was CD4+ T cells from peripheral blood mononuclear cells, collected in the third trimester of pregnancy. The origin of the receptors is a female donor in good health, enrolled as a control in a pregnancy study. The CDR3 runs from the conserved cysteine through the conserved F or W. A D gene is named only where the DNA matches it firmly.

>TRBJ1-2|TRBD1|TRBV19
TGTGCCAGTAGTTTTCAGGGGGGAAATAACTATGGCTACACCTTC
CASSFQGGNNYGYTF
>TRBJ1-3|TRBD1|TRBV2
TGTGCCAGCAGGCAGGGGGTCGGCTCTGGAAACACCATATATTTT
CASRQGVGSGNTIYF
>TRBJ1-2|.|TRBV18
TGTGCCAGCTCACCCAGTCAGGGGCGTGAAATTGGCTACACCTTC
CASSPSQGREIGYTF
>TRBJ1-1|.|TRBV25-1
TGTGCCAGCTCGGACGGGATGAACACTGAAGCTTTCTTT
CASSDGMNTEAFF
>TRBJ2-3|.|TRBV7-6
TGTGCCAGCAGCTTAGCGCCGAGATCCACAGATACGCAGTATTTT
CASSLAPRSTDTQYF
>TRBJ1-3|.|TRBV27
TGTGCCAGCAGTTCGTTGGGGGGGCAAGGTGGAAACACCATATATTTT
CASSSLGGQGGNTIYF
>TRBJ2-7|.|TRBV18
TGTGCCAGCTCACTCGGACAGTACGAGCAGTACTTC
CASSLGQYEQYF
>TRBJ1-2|.|TRBV7-9
TGTGCCAGCAGCCAAGCGGTGGGTACCGCTAACTATGGCTACACCTTC
CASSQAVGTANYGYTF
>TRBJ2-1|.|TRBV10-3
TGTGCCATCAGTGGGAACGTTGCGGATGAGCAGTTCTTC
CAISGNVADEQFF
>TRBJ2-7|TRBD2|TRBV5-4
TGTGCCAGCAGCTCCGGGACTAGCGGAAAAGGGGGGTCCTACGAGCAGTACTTC
CASSSGTSGKGGSYEQYF